This T cell receptor (beta chain) was observed in a study of T cells in Graves' hyperthyroidism and ophthalmopathy. Overall study findings and caveats: Appearing also in blood were most of the thyroid clonotypes expanded above 0.001.

Germline V lookup: CDR1 MNHNS, CDR2 SASEGT. With 11 bases removed from V and 1 base from J, the gap between germline ends came to 9 bases. The CDR3 has 12 residues. In this sample, this clonotype turned up a few times. The antigen is not known. TCR beta CDR3 regions were amplified from RNA transcripts. Carried out on the TCR CDR3, a first-round RT-PCR used the HTBI primer set. TCRdb itself ran the multiplex PCR reads through MiXCR, one entry per CDR3 protein. The table lists 500,000 or so distinct CDR3 sequences, over 15% of them singletons. The receptor comes from a woman under 30 with Graves' ophthalmopathy. Material: blood. The rearrangement uses TRBV6-1 and TRBJ1-5; no clear D gene. Written as DNA, the CDR3 is TGTGCCGTCGGTGGGAGCAATCAGCCCCAGCATTTT. This translates into CAVGGSNQPQHF.